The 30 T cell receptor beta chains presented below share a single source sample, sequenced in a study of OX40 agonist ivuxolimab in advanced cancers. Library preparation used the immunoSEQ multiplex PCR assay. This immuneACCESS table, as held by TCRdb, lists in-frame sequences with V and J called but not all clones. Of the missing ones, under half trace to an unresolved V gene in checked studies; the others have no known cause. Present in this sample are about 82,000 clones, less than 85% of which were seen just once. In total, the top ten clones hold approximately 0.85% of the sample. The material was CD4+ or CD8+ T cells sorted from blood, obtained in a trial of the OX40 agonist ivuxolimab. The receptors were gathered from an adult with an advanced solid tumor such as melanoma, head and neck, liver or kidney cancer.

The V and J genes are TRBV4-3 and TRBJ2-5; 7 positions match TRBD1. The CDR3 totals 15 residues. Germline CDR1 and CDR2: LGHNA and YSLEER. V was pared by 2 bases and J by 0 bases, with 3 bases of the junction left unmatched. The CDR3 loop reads CASSQQQGHQETQYF. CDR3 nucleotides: TGCGCCAGCAGCCAACAACAGGGGCACCAAGAGACCCAGTACTTC.

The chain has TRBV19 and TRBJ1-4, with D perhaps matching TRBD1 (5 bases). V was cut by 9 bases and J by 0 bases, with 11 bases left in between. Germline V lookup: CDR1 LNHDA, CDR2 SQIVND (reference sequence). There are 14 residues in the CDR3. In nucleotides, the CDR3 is TGTGCCAGCTCGACAGCGGCAACTAATGAAAAACTGTTTTTT. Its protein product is CASSTAATNEKLFF.

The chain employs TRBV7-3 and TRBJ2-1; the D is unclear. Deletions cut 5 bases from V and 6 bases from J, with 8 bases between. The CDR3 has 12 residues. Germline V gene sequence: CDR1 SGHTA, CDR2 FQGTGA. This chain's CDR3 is CASSPGRNEQFF. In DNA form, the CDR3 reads TGTGCCAGCAGCCCCGGGCGCAATGAGCAGTTCTTC.

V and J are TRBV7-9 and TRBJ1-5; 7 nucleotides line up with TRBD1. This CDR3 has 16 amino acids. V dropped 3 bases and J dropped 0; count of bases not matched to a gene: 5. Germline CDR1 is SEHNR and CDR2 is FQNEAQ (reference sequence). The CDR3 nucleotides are TGTGCCAGCAGCTTCGGGACAGTCAATAGCAATCAGCCCCAGCATTTT. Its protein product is CASSFGTVNSNQPQHF.

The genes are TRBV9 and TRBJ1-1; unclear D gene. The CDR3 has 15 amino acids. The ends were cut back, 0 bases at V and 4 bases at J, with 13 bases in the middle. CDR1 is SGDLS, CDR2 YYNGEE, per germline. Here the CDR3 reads CASSVGRVQSTEAFF. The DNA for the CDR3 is TGTGCCAGCAGCGTAGGACGGGTCCAGAGCACTGAAGCTTTCTTT. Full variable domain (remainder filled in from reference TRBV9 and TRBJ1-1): DSGVTQTPKHLITATGQRVTLRCSPRSGDLSVYWYQQSLDQGLQFLIQYYNGEERAKGNILERFSAQQFPDLHSELNLSSLELGDSALYFCASSVGRVQSTEAFFGQGTRLTVV.

CDR3 protein: CSVETRGDRGGYTF. The CDR3, as DNA: TGCAGCGTTGAGACTCGGGGAGATCGCGGTGGCTACACCTTC. The chain is built from TRBV29-1 and TRBJ1-2; D not resolved. V gave up 3 bases and J gave up 7 bases, with 18 bases separating them. This CDR3 has 14 amino acids. In germline, CDR1 is SQVTM, CDR2 ANQGSEA.

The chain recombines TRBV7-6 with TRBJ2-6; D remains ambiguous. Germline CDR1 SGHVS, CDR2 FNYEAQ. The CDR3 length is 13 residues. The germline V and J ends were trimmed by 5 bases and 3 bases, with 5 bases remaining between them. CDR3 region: CASSPGGANVLTF. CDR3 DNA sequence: TGTGCCAGCAGCCCTGGTGGGGCCAACGTCCTGACTTTC.

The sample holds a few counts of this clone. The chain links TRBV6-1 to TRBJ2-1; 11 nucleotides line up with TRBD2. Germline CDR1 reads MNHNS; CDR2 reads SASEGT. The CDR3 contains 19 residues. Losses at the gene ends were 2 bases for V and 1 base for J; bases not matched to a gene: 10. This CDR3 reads CASSERGSGGAGSYNEQFF. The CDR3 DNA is TGTGCCAGCAGTGAACGTGGTAGCGGGGGGGCCGGGTCCTACAATGAGCAGTTCTTC.

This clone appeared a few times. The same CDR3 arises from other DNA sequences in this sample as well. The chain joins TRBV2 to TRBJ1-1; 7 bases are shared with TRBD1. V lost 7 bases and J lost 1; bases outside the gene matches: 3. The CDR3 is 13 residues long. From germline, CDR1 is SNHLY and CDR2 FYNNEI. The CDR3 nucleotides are TGTGCCAGCAAAGGACAGGCGAACACTGAAGCTTTCTTT. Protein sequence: CASKGQANTEAFF.

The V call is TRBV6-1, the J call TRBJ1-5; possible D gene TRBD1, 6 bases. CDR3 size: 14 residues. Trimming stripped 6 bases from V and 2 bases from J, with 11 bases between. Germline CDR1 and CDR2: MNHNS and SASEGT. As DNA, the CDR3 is TGTGCCAGCAGAGAGAACAGGGGCAATCAGCCCCAGCATTTT. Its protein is CASRENRGNQPQHF.

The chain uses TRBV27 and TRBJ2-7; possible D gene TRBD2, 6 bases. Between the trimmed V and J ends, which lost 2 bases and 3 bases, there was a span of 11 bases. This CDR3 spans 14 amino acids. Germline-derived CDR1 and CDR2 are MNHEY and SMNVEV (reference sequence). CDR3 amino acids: CASSLGTGFYEQYF. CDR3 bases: TGTGCCAGCAGTTTAGGGACTGGATTCTACGAGCAGTACTTC.

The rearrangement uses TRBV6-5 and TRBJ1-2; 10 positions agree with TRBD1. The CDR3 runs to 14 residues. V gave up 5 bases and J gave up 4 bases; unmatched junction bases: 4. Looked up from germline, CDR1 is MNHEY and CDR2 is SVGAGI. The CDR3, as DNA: TGTGCCAGCAGTCCGGGACAGGGGCTCTATGGCTACACCTTC. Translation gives CASSPGQGLYGYTF.

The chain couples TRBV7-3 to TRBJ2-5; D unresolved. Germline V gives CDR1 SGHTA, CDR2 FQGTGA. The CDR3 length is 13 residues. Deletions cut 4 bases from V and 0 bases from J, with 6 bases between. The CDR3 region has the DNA TGTGCCAGCAGCTCCAGCCACCAAGAGACCCAGTACTTC. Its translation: CASSSSHQETQYF.

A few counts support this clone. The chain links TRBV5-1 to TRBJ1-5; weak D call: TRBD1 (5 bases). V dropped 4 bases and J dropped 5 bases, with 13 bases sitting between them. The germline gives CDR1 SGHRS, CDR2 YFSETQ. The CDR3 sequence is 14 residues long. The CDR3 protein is CASSPRGGYQPQHF. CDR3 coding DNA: TGCGCCAGCAGCCCACGTGGGGGGTATCAGCCCCAGCATTTT.

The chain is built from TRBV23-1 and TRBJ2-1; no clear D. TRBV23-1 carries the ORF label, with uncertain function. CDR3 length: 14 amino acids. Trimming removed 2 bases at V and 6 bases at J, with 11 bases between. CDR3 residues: CASSQGQAINEQFF. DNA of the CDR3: TGCGCCAGCAGTCAAGGGCAGGCCATCAATGAGCAGTTCTTC.

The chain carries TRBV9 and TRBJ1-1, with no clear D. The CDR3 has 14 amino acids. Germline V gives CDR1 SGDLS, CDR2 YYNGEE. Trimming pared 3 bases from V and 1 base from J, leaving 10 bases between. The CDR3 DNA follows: TGTGCCAGCAGCGCAACCTGGCAGAACACTGAAGCTTTCTTT. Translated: CASSATWQNTEAFF.

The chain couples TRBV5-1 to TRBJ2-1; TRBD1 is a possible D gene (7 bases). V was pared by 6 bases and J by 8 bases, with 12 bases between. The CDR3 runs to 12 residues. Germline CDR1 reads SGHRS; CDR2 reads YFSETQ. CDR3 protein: CASKGGGDEQFF. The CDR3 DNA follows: TGCGCCAGCAAAGGAGGGGGCGATGAGCAGTTCTTC.

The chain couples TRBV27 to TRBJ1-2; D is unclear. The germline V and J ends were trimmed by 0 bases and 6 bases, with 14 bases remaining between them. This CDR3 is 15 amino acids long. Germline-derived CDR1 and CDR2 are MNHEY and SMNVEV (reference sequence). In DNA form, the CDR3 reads TGTGCCAGCAGTTTATCGGGGTCGAGTGGGGATGGCTACACCTTC. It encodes CASSLSGSSGDGYTF.

The CDR3 spells CASSPFPGTGQTGELFF. The DNA for the CDR3 is TGTGCCAGCAGCCCCTTTCCCGGGACAGGGCAGACCGGGGAGCTGTTTTTT. The chain has TRBV7-9 and TRBJ2-2; 9 bases match TRBD1. The germline gives CDR1 SEHNR, CDR2 FQNEAQ (reference sequence). This CDR3 is built from 17 residues. With V trimmed by 5 bases and J by 5 bases, 12 bases remained unmatched.

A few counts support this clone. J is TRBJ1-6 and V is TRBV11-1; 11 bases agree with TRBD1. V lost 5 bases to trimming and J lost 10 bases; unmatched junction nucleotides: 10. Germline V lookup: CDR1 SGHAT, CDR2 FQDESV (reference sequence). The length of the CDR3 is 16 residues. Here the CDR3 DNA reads TGTGCCAGCAGCCCGACGGGACAGGGGGAACGGTCACCCCTCCACTTT. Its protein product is CASSPTGQGERSPLHF.

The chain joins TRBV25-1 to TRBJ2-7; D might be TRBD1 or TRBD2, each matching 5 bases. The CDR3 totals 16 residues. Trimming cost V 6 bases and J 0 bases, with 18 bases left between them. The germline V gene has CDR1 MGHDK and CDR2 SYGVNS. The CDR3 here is CASRGDPTLGSYEQYF. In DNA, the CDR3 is TGTGCCAGCAGGGGGGACCCGACCCTGGGCTCCTACGAGCAGTACTTC.

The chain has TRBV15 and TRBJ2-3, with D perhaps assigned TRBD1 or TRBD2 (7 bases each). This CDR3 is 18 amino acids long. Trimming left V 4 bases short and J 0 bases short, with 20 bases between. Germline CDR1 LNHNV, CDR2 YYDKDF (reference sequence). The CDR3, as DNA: TGTGCCACCAGCACCGAGAGACAGGGAGGGTATAGCACAGATACGCAGTATTTT. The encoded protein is CATSTERQGGYSTDTQYF.

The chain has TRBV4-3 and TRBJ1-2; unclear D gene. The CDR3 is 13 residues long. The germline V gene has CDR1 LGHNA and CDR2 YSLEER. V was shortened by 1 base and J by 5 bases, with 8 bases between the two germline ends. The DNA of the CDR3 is TGCGCCAGCAGCCAAGTTGACCTTTATGGCTACACCTTC. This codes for CASSQVDLYGYTF.

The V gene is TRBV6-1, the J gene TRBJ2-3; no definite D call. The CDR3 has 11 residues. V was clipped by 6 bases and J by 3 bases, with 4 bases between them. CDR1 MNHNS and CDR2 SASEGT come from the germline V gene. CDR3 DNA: TGTGCCAGCAGGGCGACAGATACGCAGTATTTT. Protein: CASRATDTQYF.

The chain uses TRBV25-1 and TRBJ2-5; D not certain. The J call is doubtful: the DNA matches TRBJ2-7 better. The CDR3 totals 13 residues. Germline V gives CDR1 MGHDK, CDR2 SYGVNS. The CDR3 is CASSAPVLYEQYF. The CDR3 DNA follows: TGTGCCAGCAGTGCCCCGGTCCTCTACGAGCAGTACTTC.

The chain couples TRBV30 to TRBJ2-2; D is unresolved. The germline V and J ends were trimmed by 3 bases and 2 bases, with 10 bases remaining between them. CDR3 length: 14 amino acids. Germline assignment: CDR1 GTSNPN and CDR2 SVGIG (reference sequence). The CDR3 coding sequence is TGTGCCTGGAGCGGGCTGATAAACACCGGGGAGCTGTTTTTT. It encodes CAWSGLINTGELFF. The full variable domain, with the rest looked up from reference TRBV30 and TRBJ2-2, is SQTIHQWPATLVQPVGSPLSLECTVEGTSNPNLYWYRQAAGRGLQLLFYSVGIGQISSEVPQNLSASRPQDRQFILSSKKLLLSDSGFYLCAWSGLINTGELFFGEGSRLTVL.

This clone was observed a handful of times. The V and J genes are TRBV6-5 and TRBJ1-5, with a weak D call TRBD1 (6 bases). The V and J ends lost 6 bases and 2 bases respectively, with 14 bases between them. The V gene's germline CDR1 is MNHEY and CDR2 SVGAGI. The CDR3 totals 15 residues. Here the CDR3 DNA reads TGTGCCAGCAGGGTACAGGGAACCGGCAATCAGCCCCAGCATTTT. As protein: CASRVQGTGNQPQHF.

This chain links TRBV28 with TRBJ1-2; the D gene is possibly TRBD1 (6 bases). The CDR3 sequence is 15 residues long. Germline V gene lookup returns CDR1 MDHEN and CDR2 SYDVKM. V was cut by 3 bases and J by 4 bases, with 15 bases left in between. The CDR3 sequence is CASSLGRGGGYGYTF. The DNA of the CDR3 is TGTGCCAGCAGTTTGGGTAGGGGGGGCGGCTATGGCTACACCTTC.

The CDR3 DNA reads as TGTGCCAGCAGCCAGAGGGACAGGGTGGTCGGCGGCTACACCTTC. Residues: CASSQRDRVVGGYTF. This chain uses TRBV13 with TRBJ1-2; 9 bases match TRBD1. The CDR3 extends over 15 amino acids. In germline, CDR1 is PRHDT, CDR2 FYEKMQ (reference sequence). V gave up 5 bases and J gave up 8 bases; unmatched junction bases: 12.

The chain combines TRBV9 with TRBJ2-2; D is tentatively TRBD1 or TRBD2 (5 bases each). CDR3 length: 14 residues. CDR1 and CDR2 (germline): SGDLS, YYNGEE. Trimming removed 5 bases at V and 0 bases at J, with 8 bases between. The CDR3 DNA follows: TGTGCCAGCAGGGGGCGGGCGAACACCGGGGAGCTGTTTTTT. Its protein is CASRGRANTGELFF.